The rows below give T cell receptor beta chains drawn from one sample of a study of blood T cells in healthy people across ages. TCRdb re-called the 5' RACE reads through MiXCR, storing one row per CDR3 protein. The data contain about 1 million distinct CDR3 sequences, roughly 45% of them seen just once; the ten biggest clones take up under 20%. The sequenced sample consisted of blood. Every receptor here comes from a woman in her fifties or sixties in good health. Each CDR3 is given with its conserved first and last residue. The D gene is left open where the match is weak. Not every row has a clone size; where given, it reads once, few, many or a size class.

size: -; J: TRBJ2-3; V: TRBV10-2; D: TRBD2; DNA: TGCGCCAGCAGTTCTGGACTAGCGCCCCCCACAGATACGCAGTATTTT; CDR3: CASSSGLAPPTDTQYF
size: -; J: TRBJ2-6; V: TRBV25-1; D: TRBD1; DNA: TGTGCCAGCGATTCCTCCGGACAGGGGTTCTCTGGGGCCAACGTCCTGACTTTC; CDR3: CASDSSGQGFSGANVLTF
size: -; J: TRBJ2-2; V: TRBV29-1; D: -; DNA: TGCAGCGTTGAGTCCGACTCCAGGACCGGGGAGCTGTTTTTT; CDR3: CSVESDSRTGELFF
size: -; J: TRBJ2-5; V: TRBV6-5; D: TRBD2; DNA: TGTGCCAGCTGTTATACTAGCGGCAAACAAGAGACCCAGTACTTC; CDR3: CASCYTSGKQETQYF
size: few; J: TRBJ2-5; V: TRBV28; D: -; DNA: TGTGCCAGCAGCCTCCCTCAACGGCACAGGGCCGAGACCCAGTACTTC; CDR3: CASSLPQRHRAETQYF
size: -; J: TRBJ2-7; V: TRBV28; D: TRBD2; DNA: TGTGCCAGCAGCCCCCGGACTAGCGGGAGATTGACCTACGAGCAGTACTTC; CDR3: CASSPRTSGRLTYEQYF
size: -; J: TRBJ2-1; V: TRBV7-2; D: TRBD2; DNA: TGTGCCAGCAGCTTAAAGGTGACTAGCGGCCCCTACAATGAGCAGTTCTTC; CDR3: CASSLKVTSGPYNEQFF
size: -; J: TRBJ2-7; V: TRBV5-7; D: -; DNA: TGTGCCAGCAGCTTGCGGGGGACCCACTACGAGCAGTACTTC; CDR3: CASSLRGTHYEQYF
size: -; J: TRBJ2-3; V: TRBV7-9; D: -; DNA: TGTGCCAGCAGCACCCCCTGGGAGGCAGATACGCAGTATTTT; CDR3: CASSTPWEADTQYF
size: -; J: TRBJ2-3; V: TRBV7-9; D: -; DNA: TGTGCCGGCAGCCGGGGACGAGATACGCAGTATTTT; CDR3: CAGSRGRDTQYF
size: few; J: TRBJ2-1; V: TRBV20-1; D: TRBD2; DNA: TGCAGTGCTAGAGAGAGACTAGCGTCCTATGAGCAGTTCTTC; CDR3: CSARERLASYEQFF
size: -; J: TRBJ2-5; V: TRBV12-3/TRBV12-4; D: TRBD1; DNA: TGTGCCAGCAGTCCGGGACAGGGGGATAATGCGATAGAGACCCGGTACTTC; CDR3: CASSPGQGDNAIETRYF
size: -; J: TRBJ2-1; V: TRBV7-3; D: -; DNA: TGTGCCAGCAGCCGAGTAGGGAAACCGACGGATGAGCAGTTCTTC; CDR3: CASSRVGKPTDEQFF
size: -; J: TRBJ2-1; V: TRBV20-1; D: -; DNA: TGCAGTGCTAATGGTCCGCAGGGTACGTTCAATGAGCAGTTCTTC; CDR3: CSANGPQGTFNEQFF
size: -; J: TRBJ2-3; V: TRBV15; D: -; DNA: TGTGCCACCAGCAGCTCCGGGGCGGGTCGGAAAGATGCGCAGTATTTT; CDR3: CATSSSGAGRKDAQYF
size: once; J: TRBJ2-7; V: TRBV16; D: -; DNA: TGTGCCAGCAGCCAGGGACAATGGACAATGAGTCAGTACTTC; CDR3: CASSQGQWTMSQYF
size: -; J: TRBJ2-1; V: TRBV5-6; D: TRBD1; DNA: TGTGCCAGCAGCACACCCGACAGGGGAGGTTACAATGAGCAGTTCTTC; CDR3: CASSTPDRGGYNEQFF
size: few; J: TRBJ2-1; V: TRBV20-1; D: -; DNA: TGCAGTGCCCGGGACGTCGGGGACAATGAGCAGTTCTTC; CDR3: CSARDVGDNEQFF
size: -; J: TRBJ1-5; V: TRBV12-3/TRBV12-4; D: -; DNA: TGTGCCAGCAGCGGTTTGTACCAGCCCCAGCATTTT; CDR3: CASSGLYQPQHF
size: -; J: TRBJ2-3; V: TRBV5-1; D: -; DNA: TGCGCCAGCAGCTTGTTTGGAGATTGGACGGATACGCAGTATTTT; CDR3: CASSLFGDWTDTQYF
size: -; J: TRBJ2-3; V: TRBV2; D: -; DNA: TGTGCCAGCGCTACAGGGCTTGGAGATACGCAGTATTTT; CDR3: CASATGLGDTQYF
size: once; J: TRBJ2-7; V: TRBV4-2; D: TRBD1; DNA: TGTGCCAGCAGCCCAATAGGACAGGGAGTCTCCTACGAGCAGTACTTC; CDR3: CASSPIGQGVSYEQYF
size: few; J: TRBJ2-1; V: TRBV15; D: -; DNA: TGTGCCACCAGCGGAGATAACAGGGACTACAATGAGCAGTTCTTC; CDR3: CATSGDNRDYNEQFF
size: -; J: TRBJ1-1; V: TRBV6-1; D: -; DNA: TGTGCCAGCATGGGGCAGATGAACACTGAAGCTTTCTTT; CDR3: CASMGQMNTEAFF
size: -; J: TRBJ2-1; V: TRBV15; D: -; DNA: TGTGCCACCAAATCCCCAGGGCCTATATCTAGGAATGAGCAGTTCTTC; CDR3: CATKSPGPISRNEQFF
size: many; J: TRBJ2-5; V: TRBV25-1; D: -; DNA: TGTGCCAGCACCTCGGGGGAAGGGACCCAGTACTTC; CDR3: CASTSGEGTQYF
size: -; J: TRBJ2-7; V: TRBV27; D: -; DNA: TGTGCCAGCAGTTTATCGAGGCACTACGAGCAGTACTTC; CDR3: CASSLSRHYEQYF
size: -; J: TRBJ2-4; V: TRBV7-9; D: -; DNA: TGTGCCAGCAGCTTATCAGGGGCCGCCAGCATTCAGTACTTC; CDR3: CASSLSGAASIQYF
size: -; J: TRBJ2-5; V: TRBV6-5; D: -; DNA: TGTGCCAGCAATTACCGCCTTCTAGATGTCTATGGTCAAGAGACCCAGTACTTC; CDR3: CASNYRLLDVYGQETQYF
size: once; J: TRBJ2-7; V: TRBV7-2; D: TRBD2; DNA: TGTGCCAGCAGCTTATTCGCAACTAGCGGGAGTTATGAGCAGTACTTC; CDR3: CASSLFATSGSYEQYF
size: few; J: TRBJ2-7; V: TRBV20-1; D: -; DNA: TGCAGTGCTAGAGAAAGGTTGCAGGGGATGACCTACGAGCAGTACTTC; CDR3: CSARERLQGMTYEQYF
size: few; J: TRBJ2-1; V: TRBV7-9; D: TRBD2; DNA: TGTGCCAGCAGCGCGAAATCGTCTAGCGGTCACAATGAGCAGTTCTTC; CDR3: CASSAKSSSGHNEQFF
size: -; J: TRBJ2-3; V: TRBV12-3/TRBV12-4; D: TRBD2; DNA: TGTGCCAGCAGGCCCAGTGGGGGAGGGAGAAGCACAGATACGCAGTATTTT; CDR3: CASRPSGGGRSTDTQYF
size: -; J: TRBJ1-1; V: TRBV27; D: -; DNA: TGTGCCAGCAGTTTATCTGGGGACGGACCCACTGAAGCTTTCTTT; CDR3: CASSLSGDGPTEAFF
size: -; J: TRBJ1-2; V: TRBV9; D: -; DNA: TGTGCCAGCAGCGTAGGATCTGCCCGGACGAGAGGCTACACCTTC; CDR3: CASSVGSARTRGYTF
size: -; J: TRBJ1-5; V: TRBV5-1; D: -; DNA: TGCGCCAGCAGAGTGGATGGGGGCGCCGATCAGCCCCAGCATTTT; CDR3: CASRVDGGADQPQHF
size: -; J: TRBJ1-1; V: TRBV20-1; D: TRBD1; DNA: TGCAGTGCTCGGAACAGGGGGCCGAACACTGAAGCTTTCTTT; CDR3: CSARNRGPNTEAFF
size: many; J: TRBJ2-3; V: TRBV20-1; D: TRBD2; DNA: TGCAGTGCACGGACTAGCGGATCAGATACGCAGTATTTT; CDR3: CSARTSGSDTQYF
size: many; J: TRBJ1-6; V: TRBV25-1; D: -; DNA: TGTGCCAGCACCCAAGGGAATCGGTCACCCCTCCACTTT; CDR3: CASTQGNRSPLHF
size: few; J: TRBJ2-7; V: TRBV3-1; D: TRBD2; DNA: TGTGCCAGCAGCCAAGGGACTAGCGGGAACGCTGAGCAGTACTTC; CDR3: CASSQGTSGNAEQYF
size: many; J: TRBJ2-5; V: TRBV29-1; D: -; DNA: TGCAGCGCAACGCCCGGTAGGGGACAAGGCGAGACCCAGTACTTC; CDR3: CSATPGRGQGETQYF
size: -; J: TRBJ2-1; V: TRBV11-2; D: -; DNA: TGTGCCAGCAGCTTCGAAGGGACTGGTGACAATGAGCAGTTCTTC; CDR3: CASSFEGTGDNEQFF
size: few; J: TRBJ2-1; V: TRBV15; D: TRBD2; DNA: TGTGCCACCAGCAGGCCAGGACTAGCGGACAATGAGCAGTTCTTC; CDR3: CATSRPGLADNEQFF
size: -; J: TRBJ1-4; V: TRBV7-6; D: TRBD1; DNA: TGTGCCAGCAGCGACCGACAGGGGGCTAATGAAAAACTGTTTTTT; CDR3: CASSDRQGANEKLFF
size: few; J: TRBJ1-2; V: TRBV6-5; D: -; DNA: TGTGCCAGCAGTACGGGGCCCTATGGCTACACCTTC; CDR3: CASSTGPYGYTF
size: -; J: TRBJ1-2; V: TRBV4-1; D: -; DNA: TGCGCCAGCAGCCAAGAACCCGGGCAGCTAGTCGATGGCTACACCTTC; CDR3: CASSQEPGQLVDGYTF
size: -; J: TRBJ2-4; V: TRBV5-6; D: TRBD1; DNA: TGTGCCAGCAGCTTGGGATCAGGGGGCGGCATTCAGTACTTC; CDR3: CASSLGSGGGIQYF
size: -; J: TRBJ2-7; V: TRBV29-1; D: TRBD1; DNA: TGCAGCGTCCGATTCCGGGACAGGGGATCCTACGAGCAGTACTTC; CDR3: CSVRFRDRGSYEQYF
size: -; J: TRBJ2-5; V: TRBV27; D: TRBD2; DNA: TGTGCCAGCAGGCGACTAGCGGGAGGGGTAGAGACCCAGTACTTC; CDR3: CASRRLAGGVETQYF
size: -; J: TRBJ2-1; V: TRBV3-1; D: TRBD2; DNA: TGTGCCAGCAGCCAAAGGCAGGGGACTAGTCCCCCGTTCTTC; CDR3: CASSQRQGTSPPFF
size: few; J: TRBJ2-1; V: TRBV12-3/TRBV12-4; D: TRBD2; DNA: TGTGCCAGCAGTGATCTAGCGGGAGGGCGGTACAATGAGCAGTTCTTC; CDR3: CASSDLAGGRYNEQFF